Listed below are T cell receptor beta chains from one sample, sequenced in a study of Ad26.COV2.S vaccination and SARS-CoV-2 variants. Assay used: immunoSEQ multiplex PCR; TCRdb lists only in-frame clones, some missing. This table has under 400,000 clones, roughly 84% appearing once. The sample was peripheral blood, taken in a trial of Ad26.COV2.S vaccine versus placebo. The origin of the receptors is a person aged 18-60 years who received the Ad26.COV2.S COVID-19 vaccine or a placebo. The CDR3 runs from the conserved cysteine through the conserved F or W. Each record gives: clone size, V gene, J gene, D gene, CDR3 protein, CDR3 DNA. A D gene is named only where the DNA matches it firmly. Clone size is shown for a subset of rows, as once, few, many or a class of expanded clone.

>-|TRBV7-9|TRBJ1-3|-
CASSLIRAGNTIYF
TGTGCCAGCAGCTTAATCAGGGCTGGAAACACCATATATTTT
>-|TRBV5-6|TRBJ1-2|-
CASIDWWGAQGYTF
TGTGCCAGCATCGATTGGTGGGGGGCTCAAGGCTACACCTTC
>once|TRBV20-1|TRBJ1-5|-
CSAIETSNQPQHF
TGCAGTGCTATTGAGACTAGCAATCAGCCCCAGCATTTT
>-|TRBV13|TRBJ2-3|-
CASSLGTRRRSTDTQYF
TGTGCCAGCAGCTTAGGCACGAGGCGGAGGTCCACAGATACGCAGTATTTT
>-|TRBV29-1|TRBJ1-1|-
CSVERLNTEAFF
TGCAGCGTTGAACGCCTGAACACTGAAGCTTTCTTT
>once|TRBV15|TRBJ2-4|TRBD1
CATSRYGTGAVNIQYF
TGTGCCACCAGCAGATACGGGACAGGGGCCGTAAACATTCAGTACTTC
>-|TRBV18|TRBJ2-7|TRBD1
CASSPKAGGFVYEQYF
TGTGCCAGCTCACCAAAAGCAGGGGGTTTCGTCTACGAGCAGTACTTC
>-|TRBV4-3|TRBJ1-2|-
CASSDRTYGYTF
TGCGCCAGCAGCGACAGGACCTATGGCTACACCTTC
>-|TRBV2|TRBJ1-5|TRBD1
CASSATGKIGVGNQPQHF
TGTGCCAGCAGTGCGACAGGGAAAATAGGGGTAGGGAATCAGCCCCAGCATTTT
>-|TRBV19|TRBJ2-7|-
CASSIRKTDEQYF
TGTGCCAGTAGTATTCGCAAGACCGACGAGCAGTACTTC
>-|TRBV9|TRBJ2-2|-
CASSVESRLGGELFF
TGTGCCAGCAGCGTAGAATCCCGCCTGGGCGGGGAGCTGTTTTTT
>-|TRBV29-1|TRBJ2-6|-
CSVPEMSGANVLTF
TGCAGCGTCCCGGAAATGTCTGGGGCCAACGTCCTGACTTTC
>-|TRBV9|TRBJ2-3|TRBD1
CASSIRTGESTDTQYF
TGTGCCAGCAGCATCAGGACAGGGGAGAGCACAGATACGCAGTATTTT
>once|TRBV29-1|TRBJ2-2|-
CSVDWTLGGSGELFF
TGCAGCGTTGATTGGACTCTTGGCGGGTCCGGGGAGCTGTTTTTT
>-|TRBV3-1/TRBV3-2|TRBJ2-1|TRBD2
CASSQESSGGYNEQFF
TGTGCCAGCAGCCAAGAGAGTAGCGGGGGTTACAATGAGCAGTTCTTC
>-|TRBV14|TRBJ2-7|-
CASSQVGRVGSYEQYF
TGTGCCAGCAGCCAAGTAGGACGGGTAGGGTCCTACGAGCAGTACTTC
>-|TRBV3-1/TRBV3-2|TRBJ2-5|-
CASSQRMGTQYF
TGTGCCAGCAGCCAAAGAATGGGGACCCAGTACTTC
>once|TRBV4-1|TRBJ1-2|-
CASSQDWDRVYGYTF
TGCGCCAGCAGCCAAGATTGGGACCGCGTCTATGGCTACACCTTC
>-|TRBV7-9|TRBJ2-7|-
CASSLGFGRAYEQYF
TGTGCCAGCAGCTTAGGGTTTGGCAGAGCCTACGAGCAGTACTTC
>-|TRBV27|TRBJ1-1|TRBD1
CASSLTGTGFTEAFF
TGTGCCAGCAGTTTAACCGGGACAGGGTTTACTGAAGCTTTCTTT
>-|TRBV5-1|TRBJ1-6|-
CASSLRAGDNSPLHF
TGCGCCAGCAGCTTGAGGGCAGGGGACAATTCACCCCTCCACTTT
>once|TRBV6-1|TRBJ2-7|TRBD2
CASSEREAYEQYF
TGTGCCAGCAGTGAACGGGAGGCCTACGAGCAGTACTTC
>-|TRBV7-3|TRBJ2-2|TRBD2
CASSPGTSGTGELFF
TGTGCCAGCAGCCCCGGGACTAGCGGAACCGGGGAGCTGTTTTTT
>-|TRBV6-5|TRBJ1-2|-
CASSYSISGTSYGYTF
TGTGCCAGCAGTTACTCGATCTCCGGGACATCCTATGGCTACACCTTC
>-|TRBV6-5|TRBJ2-7|-
CASSYGQGGSYEQYF
TGTGCCAGCAGTTACGGGCAGGGGGGCTCCTACGAGCAGTACTTC
>-|TRBV27|TRBJ2-7|TRBD1
CASSPGQGGYEQYF
TGTGCCAGCAGCCCGGGACAGGGTGGCTACGAGCAGTACTTC
>-|TRBV5-1|TRBJ1-5|TRBD1
CASRQNTGGDQPQHF
TGCGCCAGCAGACAAAACACAGGGGGCGATCAGCCCCAGCATTTT
>-|TRBV12-3/TRBV12-4|TRBJ1-4|-
CASSSQDRNELFF
TGTGCCAGCAGTTCCCAGGACCGCAATGAACTGTTTTTT
>-|TRBV5-4|TRBJ1-2|-
CASSLGGVDGYTF
TGTGCCAGCAGCTTAGGGGGAGTAGATGGCTACACCTTC
>-|TRBV2|TRBJ2-3|-
CASSPGPRDTQYF
TGTGCCAGCAGTCCAGGACCGAGGGATACGCAGTATTTT
>once|TRBV6-5|TRBJ2-1|-
CASSPDGYNEQFF
TGTGCCAGCAGCCCCGACGGGTACAATGAGCAGTTCTTC
>-|TRBV6-1|TRBJ2-2|-
CASSELFVKDKNTGELFF
TGTGCCAGCAGTGAACTTTTCGTAAAGGACAAGAACACCGGGGAGCTGTTTTTT
>-|TRBV7-2|TRBJ2-1|TRBD2
CASSLAGGGGAGEQFF
TGTGCCAGCAGCTTAGCGGGTGGCGGGGGGGCCGGAGAGCAGTTCTTC
>-|TRBV2|TRBJ1-5|-
CASSAGDSNQPQHF
TGTGCCAGCAGTGCCGGGGATAGCAATCAGCCCCAGCATTTT
>once|TRBV10-2|TRBJ1-5|-
CASKGDSQPQHF
TGCGCCAGCAAAGGAGACAGTCAGCCCCAGCATTTT
>-|TRBV6-5|TRBJ1-6|-
CASSLTRGRNSPLHF
TGTGCCAGCAGTCTGACCAGGGGAAGGAATTCACCCCTCCACTTT
>-|TRBV27|TRBJ2-2|TRBD2
CASSRTRSHGGELFF
TGTGCCAGCAGTAGGACTAGATCCCATGGTGGGGAGCTGTTTTTT
>-|TRBV7-9|TRBJ2-5|-
CASSYQGTRETQYF
TGTGCCAGCAGCTATCAGGGAACGAGGGAGACCCAGTACTTC
>-|TRBV3-1/TRBV3-2|TRBJ2-7|-
CASSQSGGLDEQYF
TGTGCCAGCAGCCAAAGTGGGGGTTTGGACGAGCAGTACTTC
>-|TRBV5-1|TRBJ1-2|-
CASSLIPGSDGYTF
TGCGCCAGCAGCTTGATCCCAGGGAGCGATGGCTACACCTTC
>-|TRBV18|TRBJ1-2|TRBD1
CASSPSDRDYGYTF
TGTGCCAGCTCACCTTCCGACAGGGACTATGGCTACACCTTC
>-|TRBV7-2|TRBJ2-1|-
CASSSAGASYNEQFF
TGTGCCAGCAGCTCAGCAGGGGCCTCCTACAATGAGCAGTTCTTC
>-|TRBV6-2/TRBV6-3|TRBJ1-1|-
CASSYPRGRALNTEAFF
TGTGCCAGCAGTTACCCGAGGGGACGGGCTTTGAACACTGAAGCTTTCTTT
>-|TRBV7-2|TRBJ1-6|TRBD1
CASSIKAGGSGSPLHF
TGTGCCAGCAGCATCAAGGCAGGGGGCTCTGGTTCACCCCTCCACTTT
>few|TRBV6-5|TRBJ1-5|-
CASSYSRSNQPQHF
TGTGCCAGCAGTTACTCGCGGAGCAATCAGCCCCAGCATTTT
>-|TRBV4-2|TRBJ1-2|-
CASSQQRVESYTF
TGTGCCAGCAGCCAGCAGAGGGTTGAGAGCTACACCTTC
>few|TRBV15|TRBJ2-7|TRBD2
CATSSPPLAGAYEQYF
TGTGCCACCAGCAGCCCCCCGCTAGCGGGGGCCTACGAGCAGTACTTC
>-|TRBV11-2|TRBJ2-7|-
CASSYPHRDIGYEQYF
TGTGCCAGCAGCTACCCTCACCGGGACATAGGCTACGAGCAGTACTTC